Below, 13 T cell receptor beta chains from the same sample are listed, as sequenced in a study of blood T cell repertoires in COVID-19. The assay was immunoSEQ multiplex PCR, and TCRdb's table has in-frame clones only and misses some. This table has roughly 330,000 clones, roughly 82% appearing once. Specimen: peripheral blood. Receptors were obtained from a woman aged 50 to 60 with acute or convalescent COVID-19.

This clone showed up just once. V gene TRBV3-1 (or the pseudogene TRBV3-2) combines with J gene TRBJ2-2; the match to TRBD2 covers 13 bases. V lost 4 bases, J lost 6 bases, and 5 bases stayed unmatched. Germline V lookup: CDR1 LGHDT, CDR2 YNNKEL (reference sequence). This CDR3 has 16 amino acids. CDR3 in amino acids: CASSRRTSGSAGELFF. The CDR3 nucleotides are TGTGCCAGCAGCCGGAGGACTAGCGGGAGCGCCGGGGAGCTGTTTTTT.

The chain's CDR3 is CSASGLAPQYF. The CDR3 DNA follows: TGCAGTGCTAGTGGACTAGCACCGCAGTATTTT. V gene TRBV20-1 combines with J gene TRBJ2-3; 8 bases fit TRBD2. Germline V gene data show CDR1 as DFQATT and CDR2 as SNEGSKA (reference sequence). The CDR3 length is 11 residues. After removal of 3 bases from V and 10 bases from J, the junction contained 3 bases not matched to a gene.

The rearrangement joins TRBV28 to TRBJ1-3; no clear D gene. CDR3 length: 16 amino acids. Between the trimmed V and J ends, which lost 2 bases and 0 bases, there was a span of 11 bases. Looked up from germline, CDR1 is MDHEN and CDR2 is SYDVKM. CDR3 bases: TGTGCCAGCAGTTTAGTAGGGAGAAACTCTGGAAACACCATATATTTT. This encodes CASSLVGRNSGNTIYF.

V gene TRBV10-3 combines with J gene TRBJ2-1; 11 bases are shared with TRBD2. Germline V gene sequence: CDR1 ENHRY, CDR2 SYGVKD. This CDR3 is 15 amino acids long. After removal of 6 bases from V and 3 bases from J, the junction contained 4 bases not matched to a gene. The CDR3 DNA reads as TGTGCCATCAGCCAACTAGCGGGAGACTACAATGAGCAGTTCTTC. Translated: CAISQLAGDYNEQFF.

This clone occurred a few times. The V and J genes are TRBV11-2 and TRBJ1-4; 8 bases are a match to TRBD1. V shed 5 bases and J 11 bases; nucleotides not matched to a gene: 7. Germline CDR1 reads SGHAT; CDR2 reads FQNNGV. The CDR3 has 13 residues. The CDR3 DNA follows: TGTGCCAGCAGCGCCGGACAGGGCCGGAAACTGTTTTTT. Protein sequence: CASSAGQGRKLFF.

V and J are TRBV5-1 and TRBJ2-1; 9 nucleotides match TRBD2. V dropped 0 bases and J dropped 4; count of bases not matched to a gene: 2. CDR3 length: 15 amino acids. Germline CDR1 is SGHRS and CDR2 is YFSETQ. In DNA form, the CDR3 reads TGCGCCAGCAGCTTGGCTAGCGGGGATTACAATGAGCAGTTCTTC. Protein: CASSLASGDYNEQFF.

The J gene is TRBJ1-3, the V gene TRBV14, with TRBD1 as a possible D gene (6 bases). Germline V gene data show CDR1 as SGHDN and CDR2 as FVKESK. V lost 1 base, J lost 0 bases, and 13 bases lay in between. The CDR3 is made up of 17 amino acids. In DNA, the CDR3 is TGTGCCAGCAGCCAAGGGGGGGGCCCGAGCTCTGGAAACACCATATATTTT. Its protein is CASSQGGGPSSGNTIYF. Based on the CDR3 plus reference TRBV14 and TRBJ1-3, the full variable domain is EAGVTQFPSHSVIEKGQTVTLRCDPISGHDNLYWYRRVMGKEIKFLLHFVKESKQDESGMPNNRFLAERTGGTYSTLKVQPAELEDSGVYFCASSQGGGPSSGNTIYFGEGSWLTVV.

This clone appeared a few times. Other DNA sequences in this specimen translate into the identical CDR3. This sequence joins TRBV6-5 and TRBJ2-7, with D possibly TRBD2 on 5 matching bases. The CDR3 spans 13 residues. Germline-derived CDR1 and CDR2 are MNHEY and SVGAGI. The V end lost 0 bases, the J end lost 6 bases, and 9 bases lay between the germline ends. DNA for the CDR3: TGTGCCAGCAGTTACTCGGCAGGAGGCGAGCAGTACTTC. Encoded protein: CASSYSAGGEQYF.

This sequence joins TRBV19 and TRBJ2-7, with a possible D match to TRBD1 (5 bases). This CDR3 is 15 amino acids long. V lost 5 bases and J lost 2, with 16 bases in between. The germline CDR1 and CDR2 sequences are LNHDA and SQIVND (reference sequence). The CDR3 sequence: CASSALAGPTYEQYF. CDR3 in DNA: TGTGCCAGTAGTGCCTTGGCAGGGCCGACCTACGAGCAGTACTTC.

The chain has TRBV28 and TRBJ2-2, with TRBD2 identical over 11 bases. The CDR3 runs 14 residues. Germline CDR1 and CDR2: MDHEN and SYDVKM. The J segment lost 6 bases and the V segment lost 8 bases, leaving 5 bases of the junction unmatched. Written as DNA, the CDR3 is TGTGCCAGCTTAGGACTAGCGGGCGCCGGGGAGCTGTTTTTT. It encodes CASLGLAGAGELFF.

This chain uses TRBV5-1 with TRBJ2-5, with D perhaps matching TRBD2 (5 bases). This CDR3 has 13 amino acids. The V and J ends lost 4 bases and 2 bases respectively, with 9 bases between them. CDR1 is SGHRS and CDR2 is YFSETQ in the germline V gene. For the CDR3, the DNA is TGCGCCAGCAGCGTCGGGATTCAAGAGACCCAGTACTTC. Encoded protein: CASSVGIQETQYF.

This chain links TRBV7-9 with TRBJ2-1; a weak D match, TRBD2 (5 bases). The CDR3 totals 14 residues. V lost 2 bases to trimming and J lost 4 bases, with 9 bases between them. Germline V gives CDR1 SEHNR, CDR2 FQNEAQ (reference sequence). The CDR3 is CASSLSGSYNEQFF. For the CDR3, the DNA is TGTGCCAGCAGCTTAAGCGGATCATACAATGAGCAGTTCTTC.

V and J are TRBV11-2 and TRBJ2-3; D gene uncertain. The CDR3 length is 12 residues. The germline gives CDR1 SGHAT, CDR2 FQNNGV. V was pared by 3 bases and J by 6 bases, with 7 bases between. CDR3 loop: CASSLESDTQYF. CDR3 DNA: TGTGCCAGCAGCTTGGAGTCGGATACGCAGTATTTT.